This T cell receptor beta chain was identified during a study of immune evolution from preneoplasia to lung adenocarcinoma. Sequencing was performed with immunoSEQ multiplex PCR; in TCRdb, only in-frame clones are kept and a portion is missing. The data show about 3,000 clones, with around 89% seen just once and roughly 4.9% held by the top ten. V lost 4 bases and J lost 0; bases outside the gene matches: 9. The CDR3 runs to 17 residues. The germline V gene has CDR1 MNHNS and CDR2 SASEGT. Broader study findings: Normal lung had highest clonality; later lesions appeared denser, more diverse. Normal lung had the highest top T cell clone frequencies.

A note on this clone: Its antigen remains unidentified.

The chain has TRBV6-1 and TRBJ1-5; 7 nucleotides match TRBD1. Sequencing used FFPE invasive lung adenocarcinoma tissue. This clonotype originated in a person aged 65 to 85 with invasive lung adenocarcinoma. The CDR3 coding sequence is TGTGCCAGCAGTGGCCGAGGGACAGAAAATAGCAATCAGCCCCAGCATTTT. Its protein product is CASSGRGTENSNQPQHF.